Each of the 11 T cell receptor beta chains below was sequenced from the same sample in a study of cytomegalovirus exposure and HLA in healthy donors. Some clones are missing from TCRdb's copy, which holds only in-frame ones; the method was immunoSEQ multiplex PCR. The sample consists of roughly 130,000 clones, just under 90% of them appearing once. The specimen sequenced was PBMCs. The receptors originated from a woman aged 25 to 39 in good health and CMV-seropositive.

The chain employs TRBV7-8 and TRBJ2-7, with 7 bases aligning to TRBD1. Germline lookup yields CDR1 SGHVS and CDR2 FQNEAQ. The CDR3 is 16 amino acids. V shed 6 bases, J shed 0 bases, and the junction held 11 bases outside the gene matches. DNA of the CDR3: TGTGCCAGCAGTTCCCTCCCGGGACAGAGCTCCTACGAGCAGTACTTC. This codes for CASSSLPGQSSYEQYF.

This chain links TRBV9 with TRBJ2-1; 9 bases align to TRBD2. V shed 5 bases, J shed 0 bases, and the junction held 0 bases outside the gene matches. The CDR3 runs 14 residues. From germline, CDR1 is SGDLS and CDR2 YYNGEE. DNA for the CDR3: TGTGCCAGCAGTAGCGGGAGCTCCTACAATGAGCAGTTCTTC. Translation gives CASSSGSSYNEQFF.

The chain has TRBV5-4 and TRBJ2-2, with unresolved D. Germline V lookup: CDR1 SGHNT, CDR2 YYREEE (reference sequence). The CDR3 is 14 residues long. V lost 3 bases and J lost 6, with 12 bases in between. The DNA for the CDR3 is TGTGCCAGCAGCTACTTCTACGGGTCCGGGGAGCTGTTTTTT. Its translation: CASSYFYGSGELFF. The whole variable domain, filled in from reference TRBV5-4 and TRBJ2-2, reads ETGVTQSPTHLIKTRGQQVTLRCSSQSGHNTVSWYQQALGQGPQFIFQYYREEENGRGNFPPRFSGLQFPNYSSELNVNALELDDSALYLCASSYFYGSGELFFGEGSRLTVL.

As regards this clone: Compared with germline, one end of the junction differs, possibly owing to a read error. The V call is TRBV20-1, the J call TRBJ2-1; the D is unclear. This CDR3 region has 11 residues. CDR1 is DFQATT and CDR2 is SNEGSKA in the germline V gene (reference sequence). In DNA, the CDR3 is TGCAGTGCCACCAACTTTAAGGAGCGGTTCTTC. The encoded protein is CSATNFKERFF.

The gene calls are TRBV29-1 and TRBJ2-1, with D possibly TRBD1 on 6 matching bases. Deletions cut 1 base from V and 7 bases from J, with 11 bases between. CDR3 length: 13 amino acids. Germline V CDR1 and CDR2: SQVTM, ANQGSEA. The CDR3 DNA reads TGCAGCGTTGAAGGCCTAGGGGGTAATGAGCAGTTCTTC. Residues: CSVEGLGGNEQFF.

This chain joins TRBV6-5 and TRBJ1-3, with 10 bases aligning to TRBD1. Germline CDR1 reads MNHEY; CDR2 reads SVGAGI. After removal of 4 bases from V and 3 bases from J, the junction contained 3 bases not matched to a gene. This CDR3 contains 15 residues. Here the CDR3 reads CASSFDRGHGNTIYF. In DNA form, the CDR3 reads TGTGCCAGCAGTTTCGACAGGGGGCATGGAAACACCATATATTTT.

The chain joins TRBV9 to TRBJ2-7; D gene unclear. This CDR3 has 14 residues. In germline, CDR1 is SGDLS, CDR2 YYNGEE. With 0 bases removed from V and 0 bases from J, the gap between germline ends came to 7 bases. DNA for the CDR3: TGTGCCAGCAGCGTAGCCAGTTTCTCCTACGAGCAGTACTTC. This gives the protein CASSVASFSYEQYF.

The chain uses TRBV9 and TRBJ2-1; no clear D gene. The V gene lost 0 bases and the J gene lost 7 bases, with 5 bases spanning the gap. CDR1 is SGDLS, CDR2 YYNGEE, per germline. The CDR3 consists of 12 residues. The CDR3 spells CASSVDANEQFF. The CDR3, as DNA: TGTGCCAGCAGCGTAGACGCGAATGAGCAGTTCTTC.

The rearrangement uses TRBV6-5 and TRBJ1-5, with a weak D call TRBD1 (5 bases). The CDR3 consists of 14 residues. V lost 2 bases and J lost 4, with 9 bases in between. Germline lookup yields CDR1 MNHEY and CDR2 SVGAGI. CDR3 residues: CASSYGQGNQPQHF. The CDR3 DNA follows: TGTGCCAGCAGTTACGGCCAGGGAAATCAGCCCCAGCATTTT.

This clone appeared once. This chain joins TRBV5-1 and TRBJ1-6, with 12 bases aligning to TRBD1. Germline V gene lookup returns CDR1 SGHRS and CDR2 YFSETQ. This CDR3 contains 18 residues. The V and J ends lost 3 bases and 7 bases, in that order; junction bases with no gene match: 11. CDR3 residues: CASSSGGTGGALNSPLHF. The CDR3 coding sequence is TGCGCCAGCAGCTCGGGAGGGACAGGGGGCGCCCTCAATTCACCCCTCCACTTT.

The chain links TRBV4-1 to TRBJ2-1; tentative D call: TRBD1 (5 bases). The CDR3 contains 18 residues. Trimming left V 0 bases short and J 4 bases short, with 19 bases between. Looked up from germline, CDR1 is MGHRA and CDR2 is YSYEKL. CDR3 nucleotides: TGCGCCAGCAGCCAAGATCTCCCGCGGCAGGGAAAATACAATGAGCAGTTCTTC. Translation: CASSQDLPRQGKYNEQFF.